These 7 T cell receptor beta chains share one sample of origin, sequenced in a study of blood T cell repertoires in COVID-19 (dated by TCRdb to 2018 to 2021). The library was obtained by the immunoSEQ multiplex PCR assay. What TCRdb holds here is the immuneACCESS table cut down to in-frame rearrangements. Part of the clones is not present; checked against another copy, under half of the missing clones reflect an unresolved V gene, and the others are unexplained. Across this sample there are 120,000 or so clones, with around nine tenths seen only once. The ten biggest clones cover about 1% of the sample. Sequenced input: peripheral blood. The receptors originated from a woman aged 45 to 65 with active or convalescent COVID-19.

This sequence joins TRBV11-2 and TRBJ2-3; 7 bases match TRBD1. The CDR3 contains 17 residues. Trimming took 4 bases from V and 4 from J; bases not matched to a gene: 14. CDR1 is SGHAT, CDR2 FQNNGV, per germline. CDR3 in amino acids: CASSSPGPGQLADTQYF. For the CDR3, the DNA is TGTGCCAGCAGCTCGCCCGGACCGGGACAGCTGGCAGATACGCAGTATTTT.

The chain has TRBV11-3 and TRBJ2-7; TRBD1 might be the D (6 bases). The CDR3 has 14 amino acids. Trimming shortened V by 5 bases and J by 2 bases, and 13 bases separated the two germline ends. CDR1 is SGHNT, CDR2 YENEEA, per germline. The CDR3 here is CASSPGAKPYEQYF. The CDR3, as DNA: TGTGCCAGCAGCCCAGGGGCCAAACCCTACGAGCAGTACTTC.

V is TRBV4-2 and J is TRBJ2-7, with 14 positions matching TRBD2. The germline V gene encodes CDR1 LGHNA and CDR2 YNFKEQ. The J segment lost 5 bases and the V segment lost 3 bases, leaving 3 bases of the junction unmatched. The CDR3 loop spans 15 amino acids. CDR3 DNA: TGTGCCAGCAGCCATGGACTAGCGGGAGGCGACGAGCAGTACTTC. The encoded protein is CASSHGLAGGDEQYF.

The chain is built from TRBV4-2 and TRBJ2-1, with TRBD2 matching over 8 bases. The ends lost 1 base at V and 8 bases at J; junction bases unmatched: 10. The CDR3 has 16 amino acids. Germline lookup yields CDR1 LGHNA and CDR2 YNFKEQ. The CDR3, as DNA: TGTGCCAGCAGCCAAGTAGGAATAGCGGGACGGGATGAGCAGTTCTTC. Protein: CASSQVGIAGRDEQFF.

The rearrangement uses TRBV11-2 and TRBJ2-1, with D possibly TRBD2 on 6 matching bases. Germline assignment: CDR1 SGHAT and CDR2 FQNNGV. V lost 5 bases and J lost 0, with 14 bases in between. This CDR3 is built from 16 residues. CDR3 sequence (DNA): TGTGCCAGCAGCCCACTTGGGGGGAGCTCCTACAATGAGCAGTTCTTC. Its translation is CASSPLGGSSYNEQFF.

This rearrangement joins TRBV7-2 to TRBJ2-2; 7 positions agree with TRBD2. The germline V gene has CDR1 SGHTA and CDR2 FQGNSA. The CDR3 spans 17 residues. With 7 bases clipped from V and 6 bases from J, the junction kept 17 bases outside the gene matches. CDR3 residues: CASISPLAEATSGELFF. As DNA, the CDR3 is TGTGCCAGCATCAGCCCTCTAGCGGAAGCTACTTCCGGGGAGCTGTTTTTT.

A remark on this clone: The sample has other DNA sequences that encode this CDR3 too. V and J are TRBV18 and TRBJ2-2, with D perhaps TRBD1 (6 bases). The V end lost 3 bases, the J end lost 1 base, and 6 bases lay between the germline ends. Germline V gene data show CDR1 as KGHSH and CDR2 as LQKENI. CDR3 size: 14 residues. As DNA, the CDR3 is TGTGCCAGCTCACCGACAGGGAACACCGGGGAGCTGTTTTTT. Its translation: CASSPTGNTGELFF. Combining the CDR3 with reference TRBV18 and TRBJ2-2 gives the whole variable domain NAGVMQNPRHLVRRRGQEARLRCSPMKGHSHVYWYRQLPEEGLKFMVYLQKENIIDESGMPKERFSAEFPKEGPSILRIQQVVRGDSAAYFCASSPTGNTGELFFGEGSRLTVL.